This T cell receptor (beta chain) was sequenced during a study of cytomegalovirus exposure and HLA in healthy donors. Study-level results: Earlier analysis yielded a pattern in which most TCR beta V segments were productive about 87% or about 30% of the time. One later analysis reportedly identified an Asian-associated ancestry cluster that showed fewer N-insertions than the roughly 670-donor mean.

Concerning this clone itself: What it binds is not known.

The CDR3 consists of 18 residues. Germline V gene sequence: CDR1 SNHLY, CDR2 FYNNEI. V lost 0 bases and J 5 bases, leaving 21 bases between the germline ends. Both 60 Vbeta primers and 13 Jbeta primers went into the PCR. TCRdb's table, derived via immunoSEQ multiplex PCR, lists solely in-frame clones and lacks some. The sample carries roughly 280,000 clones, about 75% recorded once. Unrecorded immune exposures were likely, despite nominal health at sampling. Sequenced sample: PBMCs. V is TRBV2 and J is TRBJ2-3; the D gene is possibly TRBD2 (6 bases). The clonotype originates from a female donor in good health and CMV-seronegative. CDR3 loop: CASSEADAGIAFVDTQYF. Written as DNA, the CDR3 is TGTGCCAGCAGTGAAGCCGACGCGGGGATAGCATTTGTAGATACGCAGTATTTT.